A selection of T cell receptor beta chains follows, all from one sample in a study of control samples from healthy donors and cancer patients. TCRdb's copy holds only in-frame clones and misses some; the assay was immunoSEQ multiplex PCR. The repertoire has about 160,000 clones, roughly 90% of them found once; the top ten carry approximately 12%. The source material was blood. The source is a man aged 25 to 40 in good health. Each CDR3 is given with its conserved first and last residue.

J gene	V gene	CDR3 protein
TRBJ2-1	TRBV24-1	CATSDGDRYYNEQFF
TRBJ2-1	TRBV28	CASSLWANNEQFF
TRBJ2-5	TRBV18	CASSRGTPQRETQYF
TRBJ2-2	TRBV15	CATSSFGALYSNTGELFF
TRBJ1-1	TRBV6-5	CASSYGVSTSVLGAFF
TRBJ2-1	TRBV5-1	CASSLGDSSYNEQFF
TRBJ1-1	TRBV5-6	CASSSGLGMAFF
TRBJ1-1	TRBV29-1	CSVRTGRAEAFF
TRBJ1-4	TRBV28	CASSTGTAREKLFF
TRBJ2-1	TRBV4-3	CASSSKREVYNEQFF
TRBJ1-1	TRBV7-9	CASSLGRDLNTEAFF
TRBJ2-5	TRBV3-1/TRBV3-2	CASSQRGWQETQYF
TRBJ2-7	TRBV6-2/TRBV6-3	CASSYTGRQYF
TRBJ2-7	TRBV6-1	CASSVAGQTYEQYF
TRBJ2-7	TRBV2	CASSSGEYEQYF
TRBJ2-5	TRBV29-1	CSVEDRAGGQWVETQYF
TRBJ1-4	TRBV10-3	CAISDPRGGRSEKLFF
TRBJ1-4	TRBV20-1	CSASIRATNEKLFF
TRBJ1-5	TRBV6-2/TRBV6-3	CASSYSSQPQHF
TRBJ2-3	TRBV11-3	CASRGDTDTQYF
TRBJ2-7	TRBV15	CATSSLNGLLSEQYF
TRBJ1-2	TRBV5-6	CATRRLQGNGYTF